This T cell receptor beta chain was captured by sequencing in a study of memory CD8 T cells in hepatitis C reinfection. Study background: Chronic HCV followed reinfection in a couple of donors who cleared primary infection. Late/post reinfection sampling occurred 12 to 24 weeks after detected reinfection.

Repertoires were generated with immunoSEQ multiplex PCR, while TCRdb's copy carries only in-frame clones and drops some. The sample carries about 50,000 clones, 89% recorded once. Overall study results and limits: Four or five donors were too few for definitive public clonotype conclusions.

With respect to this clone: The antigen is undetermined.

J lost 1 base, V lost 4 bases, and 5 bases had no gene match. Germline values: CDR1 LNHDA, CDR2 SQIVND (reference sequence). The length of the CDR3 is 17 residues. Time point given: late/post reinfection, 12 to 24 weeks after detection. The sorted cells went straight to TCR sequencing with no prior in vitro expansion. At all three reinfection time points, viable CD3+ CD8+ CD45RO- cells from a couple of donors served as controls. The rearrangement uses TRBV19 and TRBJ1-5; the match to TRBD1 covers 12 bases. The sequence was obtained from a man between 18 and 35 years old with hepatitis C virus infection. Input material: naive CD8+ T cells sorted from blood. The CDR3 region has the DNA TGTGCCAGTAGTAAAGGGACAGGGGGCGTAAGCAATCAGCCCCAGCATTTT. Its protein is CASSKGTGGVSNQPQHF.